The rows below give T cell receptor beta chains drawn from one sample of a study of T cells expressing NK-cell markers. TCRdb re-called the 5' RACE reads and shows each CDR3 protein once, DNA omitted. In all, the sample yields 140,000 to 150,000 distinct CDR3 sequences. The sample taken for sequencing was blood T cells: a sorted CD56 or NKG2C T cell subset, CD4+ or CD8+ T cells, or bulk PBMC T cells (not recorded which). Source of these receptors: a man between 18 and 35 years old in good health. Both conserved end residues are part of each CDR3. Fields, in order: J gene, V gene, CDR3 protein.

j_call: TRBJ2-1; v_call: TRBV27; cdr3_aa: CASSLWTSGTTEQFF
j_call: TRBJ2-4; v_call: TRBV7-9; cdr3_aa: CASSSPSAKNIQYF
j_call: TRBJ1-1; v_call: TRBV12-3/TRBV12-4; cdr3_aa: CASSHRATVVEAFF
j_call: TRBJ2-7; v_call: TRBV7-9; cdr3_aa: CASSSAAGAGEQYF
j_call: TRBJ2-5; v_call: TRBV28; cdr3_aa: CASRPGNEETQYF
j_call: TRBJ2-3; v_call: TRBV20-1; cdr3_aa: CSARVAGLGEGLSIPDTQYF
j_call: TRBJ2-1; v_call: TRBV18; cdr3_aa: CASSLLAGARPPIYNEQFF
j_call: TRBJ1-1; v_call: TRBV6-5; cdr3_aa: CASSYSRGNAEAFF
j_call: TRBJ2-7; v_call: TRBV7-4; cdr3_aa: CARPSGTGGYEQYF
j_call: TRBJ2-1; v_call: TRBV7-6; cdr3_aa: CASALAGLYNEQFF
j_call: TRBJ1-6; v_call: TRBV4-2; cdr3_aa: CASSQDPGYASPLHF
j_call: TRBJ2-7; v_call: TRBV20-1; cdr3_aa: CSASPLAGASYEQYF
j_call: TRBJ2-1; v_call: TRBV7-8; cdr3_aa: CASSLMREAEQFF
j_call: TRBJ1-2; v_call: TRBV7-9; cdr3_aa: CASTTAGAGHGYTF
j_call: TRBJ2-1; v_call: TRBV7-9; cdr3_aa: CASIQADNEQFF
j_call: TRBJ2-3; v_call: TRBV14; cdr3_aa: CASSQDWLAGGPIPSTDTQYF
j_call: TRBJ2-1; v_call: TRBV30; cdr3_aa: CAWSVDSSYNEQFF
j_call: TRBJ2-7; v_call: TRBV5-5; cdr3_aa: CASSLYEGTYEQYF
j_call: TRBJ2-3; v_call: TRBV24-1; cdr3_aa: CATSEAGPPGDTQYF
j_call: TRBJ1-1; v_call: TRBV7-9; cdr3_aa: CASSLYPLGESEAFF
j_call: TRBJ2-1; v_call: TRBV7-9; cdr3_aa: CASSSGLAGLYNEQFF
j_call: TRBJ2-4; v_call: TRBV9; cdr3_aa: CASSGSPGMEAKNIQYF
j_call: TRBJ2-7; v_call: TRBV6-2/TRBV6-3; cdr3_aa: CASTGTSGNYEQYF
j_call: TRBJ1-1; v_call: TRBV7-9; cdr3_aa: CASSFHDSEAFF
j_call: TRBJ1-1; v_call: TRBV6-2/TRBV6-3; cdr3_aa: CASRYNPVTEAFF
j_call: TRBJ2-2; v_call: TRBV7-9; cdr3_aa: CASSLAGSHTGELFF
j_call: TRBJ1-1; v_call: TRBV27; cdr3_aa: CASSWGQGNEAFF
j_call: TRBJ2-5; v_call: TRBV10-3; cdr3_aa: CAITVGETQYF
j_call: TRBJ2-1; v_call: TRBV5-6; cdr3_aa: CASSVLQESSYNEQFF
j_call: TRBJ2-3; v_call: TRBV6-5; cdr3_aa: CASSWDGGTDTQYF
j_call: TRBJ2-1; v_call: TRBV12-3/TRBV12-4; cdr3_aa: CASSPGSIEQFF